Listed here are 27 T cell receptor beta chains from one sample, sequenced in a study of blood T cell repertoires in COVID-19. The assay was immunoSEQ multiplex PCR, and TCRdb's table has in-frame clones only and misses some. This repertoire shows around 99,000 clones, approximately 87% found once; its top ten account for under 7%. Source material: peripheral blood. The source is a woman between 50 and 59 years old with acute or convalescent COVID-19.

The chain joins TRBV5-1 to TRBJ1-2; 11 bases fit TRBD1. Germline CDR1 SGHRS, CDR2 YFSETQ. The CDR3 contains 13 residues. J was trimmed by 6 bases and V by 3 bases; bases with no gene match: 1. The CDR3 DNA reads as TGCGCCAGCAGCTCGGGACAGGGGGATGGCTACACCTTC. Translated: CASSSGQGDGYTF.

The chain joins TRBV28 to TRBJ2-4, with a weak D call TRBD1 (5 bases). CDR1 and CDR2 from the germline V gene are MDHEN and SYDVKM. Trimming pared 2 bases from V and 6 bases from J, leaving 11 bases between. This CDR3 has 14 residues. CDR3: CASSLRQGGNIQYF. For the CDR3, the DNA is TGTGCCAGCAGTTTACGGCAGGGCGGAAACATTCAGTACTTC.

The V gene is TRBV18, the J gene TRBJ2-7; 8 bases are shared with TRBD2. Germline loops: CDR1 KGHSH, CDR2 LQKENI. This CDR3 is 16 amino acids long. The junction had 7 bases not matched to a gene; V was cut back by 3 bases and J by 0 bases. The CDR3: CASSPLSGGLSYEQYF. The CDR3 nucleotides read TGTGCCAGCTCACCCCTCAGCGGGGGCCTCTCCTACGAGCAGTACTTC.

The chain links TRBV24-1 to TRBJ1-4; D remains ambiguous. The CDR3 totals 16 residues. Deletions cut 2 bases from V and 7 bases from J, with 16 bases between. CDR1 and CDR2 from the germline V gene are KGHDR and SFDVKD. The CDR3 DNA is TGTGCCACCAGTGATTCCACGGTTGGGCTTGGTGAAAAACTGTTTTTT. Its protein product is CATSDSTVGLGEKLFF.

V is TRBV18 and J is TRBJ1-1; 10 bases map to TRBD1. J was trimmed by 1 base and V by 5 bases; bases with no gene match: 4. The CDR3 sequence is 15 residues long. The germline V gene has CDR1 KGHSH and CDR2 LQKENI. The CDR3 nucleotides are TGTGCCAGCTCAAGCGGGACAGGGGAGAACACTGAAGCTTTCTTT. This sequence encodes CASSSGTGENTEAFF.

CDR3 protein: CASSQEHGLPRAGYTF. In nucleotides, the CDR3 is TGCGCCAGCAGCCAAGAGCACGGGTTGCCCAGGGCCGGCTACACCTTC. The chain couples TRBV4-1 to TRBJ1-2, with D perhaps matching TRBD1 (5 bases). The CDR3 consists of 16 residues. The germline CDR1 and CDR2 sequences are MGHRA and YSYEKL. The V end was cut by 0 bases, the J end by 8 bases, with 19 bases between.

This clone was observed once. This chain joins TRBV28 and TRBJ1-6, with 10 bases that match TRBD1. Trimming cost V 4 bases and J 6 bases; bases outside gene matches: 6. Looked up from germline, CDR1 is MDHEN and CDR2 is SYDVKM. The length of the CDR3 is 16 residues. The CDR3 sequence is CASSYLGTGANSPLHF. For the CDR3, the DNA is TGTGCCAGCAGTTACCTCGGGACAGGGGCTAATTCACCCCTCCACTTT.

The chain combines TRBV3-1 (or the pseudogene TRBV3-2) with TRBJ1-6; no clear D gene. The CDR3 has 16 amino acids. The germline gives CDR1 LGHDT, CDR2 YNNKEL (reference sequence). Trimming shortened V by 2 bases and J by 9 bases, and 17 bases separated the two germline ends. In nucleotides, the CDR3 is TGTGCCAGCAGCCAATCGTCCTCGGGTGGGAGTTCACCCCTCCACTTT. Translated: CASSQSSSGGSSPLHF.

This rearrangement joins TRBV18 to TRBJ2-7; the match to TRBD2 covers 11 bases. The CDR3 has 17 amino acids. Germline CDR1 KGHSH, CDR2 LQKENI. Trimming took 0 bases from V and 3 from J; bases not matched to a gene: 7. CDR3 DNA sequence: TGTGCCAGCTCACCACCGCCCGGGACTAGCGGCGACTACGAGCAGTACTTC. As protein: CASSPPPGTSGDYEQYF. The full variable domain, with the rest looked up from reference TRBV18 and TRBJ2-7, is NAGVMQNPRHLVRRRGQEARLRCSPMKGHSHVYWYRQLPEEGLKFMVYLQKENIIDESGMPKERFSAEFPKEGPSILRIQQVVRGDSAAYFCASSPPPGTSGDYEQYFGPGTRLTVT.

The chain recombines TRBV6-5 with TRBJ2-6, with D unclear. The CDR3 is 15 residues long. The germline gives CDR1 MNHEY, CDR2 SVGAGI. Between the trimmed V and J ends, which lost 4 bases and 0 bases, there was a span of 7 bases. The CDR3 sequence is CASSFQVSGANVLTF. CDR3 in DNA: TGTGCCAGCAGTTTTCAGGTCTCTGGGGCCAACGTCCTGACTTTC.

This chain uses TRBV9 with TRBJ1-1; no clear D. The V end lost 4 bases, the J end lost 1 base, and 11 bases lay between the germline ends. The CDR3 sequence is 14 residues long. CDR1 and CDR2 from the germline V gene are SGDLS and YYNGEE. The CDR3 sequence is CASSPAPTNTEAFF. Here the CDR3 DNA reads TGTGCCAGCAGCCCCGCGCCCACGAACACTGAAGCTTTCTTT.

The rearrangement links TRBV19 to TRBJ2-5; 9 nucleotides align to TRBD1. V gave up 10 bases and J gave up 4 bases; unmatched junction bases: 7. The CDR3 has 13 residues. In germline, CDR1 is LNHDA, CDR2 SQIVND (reference sequence). CDR3 bases: TGTGCCACCGGGGACAGGGATCGAGAGACCCAGTACTTC. It specifies CATGDRDRETQYF.

This clone has just a few counts. Other DNA variants within this sample encode the same CDR3. The chain joins TRBV7-9 to TRBJ2-1; 9 bases agree with TRBD2. Trimming cost V 2 bases and J 1 base; bases outside gene matches: 3. The CDR3 covers 16 residues. Germline CDR1 and CDR2: SEHNR and FQNEAQ (reference sequence). The CDR3 nucleotides are TGTGCCAGCAGCTTAAGCCTAGCGGGGTCCTACAATGAGCAGTTCTTC. This translates into CASSLSLAGSYNEQFF.

The chain recombines TRBV19 with TRBJ2-2; weak D call: TRBD2 (6 bases). The CDR3 contains 15 residues. Between the trimmed V and J ends, which lost 1 base and 4 bases, there was a span of 10 bases. CDR1 and CDR2 (germline): LNHDA, SQIVND (reference sequence). For the CDR3, the DNA is TGTGCCAGTAGTATAGTCGGGGGAGGCACCGGGGAGCTGTTTTTT. Translation: CASSIVGGGTGELFF.

This clone showed up just once. The chain carries TRBV19 and TRBJ2-7, with 8 bases fitting TRBD1. J was trimmed by 0 bases and V by 9 bases; bases with no gene match: 7. The CDR3 has 14 residues. From germline, CDR1 is LNHDA and CDR2 SQIVND (reference sequence). The DNA for the CDR3 is TGTGCCAGCCGTGACAGGGGAAGCTCCTACGAGCAGTACTTC. Protein product: CASRDRGSSYEQYF.

The chain employs TRBV5-1 and TRBJ2-1, with D unclear. Germline V lookup: CDR1 SGHRS, CDR2 YFSETQ. V was shortened by 7 bases and J by 7 bases, with 9 bases between the two germline ends. This CDR3 spans 11 amino acids. The CDR3: CASRGGNEQFF. CDR3 bases: TGCGCCAGCCGAGGTGGGAATGAGCAGTTCTTC. The variable domain in full, with the rest retrieved from reference TRBV5-1 and TRBJ2-1, is KAGVTQTPRYLIKTRGQQVTLSCSPISGHRSVSWYQQTPGQGLQFLFEYFSETQRNKGNFPGRFSGRQFSNSRSEMNVSTLELGDSALYLCASRGGNEQFFGPGTRLTVL.

The chain carries TRBV14 and TRBJ1-6, with D unclear. Trimming took 3 bases from V and 3 from J, leaving 3 bases between them. The CDR3 consists of 13 residues. Germline CDR1 and CDR2: SGHDN and FVKESK. The CDR3 DNA sequence: TGTGCCAGCAGCCAGAGCTATAATTCACCCCTCCACTTT. Translated, it gives CASSQSYNSPLHF.

This clone was seen a few times. The rearrangement joins TRBV19 to TRBJ1-4; 9 nucleotides align to TRBD1. Per germline, CDR1 LNHDA and CDR2 SQIVND (reference sequence). The CDR3 consists of 14 residues. V dropped 3 bases and J dropped 8; count of bases not matched to a gene: 4. CDR3 protein: CASSMGQGGEKLFF. CDR3 bases: TGTGCCAGTAGTATGGGACAGGGAGGCGAAAAACTGTTTTTT.

This chain connects TRBV28 to TRBJ2-7, with 14 bases aligning to TRBD2. Germline loops: CDR1 MDHEN, CDR2 SYDVKM. Trimming took 5 bases from V and 3 from J; bases not matched to a gene: 6. CDR3 length: 16 residues. The CDR3 protein is CASSPWTSGGYYEQYF. For the CDR3, the DNA is TGTGCCAGCAGTCCCTGGACTAGCGGGGGGTACTACGAGCAGTACTTC. Variable domain in full (rest from reference TRBV28 and TRBJ2-7): DVKVTQSSRYLVKRTGEKVFLECVQDMDHENMFWYRQDPGLGLRLIYFSYDVKMKEKGDIPEGYSVSREKKERFSLILESASTNQTSMYLCASSPWTSGGYYEQYFGPGTRLTVT.

This chain links TRBV5-1 with TRBJ1-2; the D is unclear. CDR3 size: 16 residues. The germline V gene encodes CDR1 SGHRS and CDR2 YFSETQ. The V and J ends lost 0 bases and 8 bases respectively, with 20 bases between them. The CDR3 DNA is TGCGCCAGCAGCTTGGCCACGAGGGATGTCGCGGGGGGCTACACCTTC. It translates to CASSLATRDVAGGYTF. The full variable domain, completed using reference TRBV5-1 and TRBJ1-2, is KAGVTQTPRYLIKTRGQQVTLSCSPISGHRSVSWYQQTPGQGLQFLFEYFSETQRNKGNFPGRFSGRQFSNSRSEMNVSTLELGDSALYLCASSLATRDVAGGYTFGSGTRLTVV.

The CDR3 here is CASSVSRTWAFF. The DNA for the CDR3 is TGTGCCAGCAGTGTATCACGGACTTGGGCTTTCTTT. The chain combines TRBV25-1 with TRBJ1-1; D not resolved. With 4 bases removed from V and 11 bases from J, the gap between germline ends came to 14 bases. This CDR3 region has 12 residues. Germline-derived CDR1 and CDR2 are MGHDK and SYGVNS.

The rearrangement links TRBV6-1 to TRBJ1-2; the D is unclear. Germline values: CDR1 MNHNS, CDR2 SASEGT. The CDR3 spans 18 residues. V was pared by 4 bases and J by 1 base, with 22 bases between. CDR3 nucleotides: TGTGCCAGCAGTGTGCCACTTCAGGTCCCCATAATTAACTATGGCTACACCTTC. Translation gives CASSVPLQVPIINYGYTF.

This clone was seen only once. V and J are TRBV2 and TRBJ2-7, with 10 bases that match TRBD1. The germline gives CDR1 SNHLY, CDR2 FYNNEI. The CDR3 totals 15 residues. The V and J ends lost 7 bases and 3 bases, in that order; junction bases with no gene match: 9. The CDR3, as DNA: TGTGCCAGCACGAAGTCGGGACAGGGGTACTACGAGCAGTACTTC. This translates into CASTKSGQGYYEQYF.

The chain joins TRBV5-4 to TRBJ1-2, with 11 bases identical to TRBD1. J gave up 4 bases and V 4 bases, and 9 bases lay outside the gene matches. CDR1 is SGHNT and CDR2 is YYREEE in the germline V gene (reference sequence). The CDR3 is 16 residues long. This CDR3 reads CASSRGTGGMGYGYTF. The CDR3 nucleotides read TGTGCCAGCAGCAGAGGGACAGGGGGAATGGGCTATGGCTACACCTTC.

This clone was detected only once. This rearrangement joins TRBV4-2 to TRBJ2-5; tentative D call: TRBD1 (6 bases). This CDR3 is 14 amino acids long. The germline V gene encodes CDR1 LGHNA and CDR2 YNFKEQ. Trimming left V 4 bases short and J 5 bases short, with 14 bases between. In DNA, the CDR3 is TGTGCCAGCAGCCTCGGAGAGGGGGACGAGACCCAGTACTTC. It yields the protein CASSLGEGDETQYF.

The chain employs TRBV5-1 and TRBJ1-4, with TRBD1 matching over 7 bases. J lost 5 bases, V lost 0 bases, and 1 base had no gene match. Germline V gene lookup returns CDR1 SGHRS and CDR2 YFSETQ. The CDR3 loop spans 14 amino acids. CDR3: CASSLDRGNEKLFF. CDR3 in DNA: TGCGCCAGCAGCTTGGACAGGGGAAATGAAAAACTGTTTTTT.

V usage is TRBV3-1 (or the pseudogene TRBV3-2) and J usage is TRBJ1-6; D remains unclear. The CDR3 totals 15 residues. V shed 0 bases and J shed 10 bases, with 13 bases lying between them. Germline CDR1 LGHDT, CDR2 YNNKEL (reference sequence). The CDR3 loop reads CASSQDTGVGSPLHF. The CDR3 DNA follows: TGTGCCAGCAGCCAAGATACCGGGGTTGGGTCACCCCTCCACTTT.